One and the same sample provided the 10 T cell receptor beta chains below, sequenced in a study of blood T cell repertoires in COVID-19. Sequenced by immunoSEQ multiplex PCR; TCRdb stores in-frame clones only, minus some. This table holds 250,000 or so clones, under 85% found once. Sequencing was done on a sample of peripheral blood. These receptors were collected from a human donor in a cohort sampled during active COVID-19.

The V call is TRBV6-6, the J call TRBJ1-6; D call uncertain. The CDR3 has 15 amino acids. With 2 bases removed from V and 0 bases from J, the gap between germline ends came to 5 bases. Germline V gene data show CDR1 as MNHNY and CDR2 as SVGAGI (reference sequence). The CDR3 DNA is TGTGCCAGCAGTTACACGAGCTCCTATAATTCACCCCTCCACTTT. This sequence encodes CASSYTSSYNSPLHF.

The genes are TRBV10-3 and TRBJ2-5; tentatively, D is TRBD1 (6 bases). V was clipped by 5 bases and J by 2 bases, with 18 bases between them. The CDR3 consists of 16 residues. In germline, CDR1 is ENHRY, CDR2 SYGVKD. The CDR3 nucleotides read TGTGCCATCAGTCGACAGGCGTTGGGGGATCAAGAGACCCAGTACTTC. Residues: CAISRQALGDQETQYF.

The chain recombines TRBV18 with TRBJ1-1, with a weak D call TRBD1 (5 bases). Germline V lookup: CDR1 KGHSH, CDR2 LQKENI. The CDR3 spans 13 residues. V lost 9 bases, J lost 5 bases, and 16 bases lay in between. The CDR3: CASLGLKSTEAFF. The CDR3 DNA is TGTGCCAGTTTGGGACTTAAGTCGACTGAAGCTTTCTTT. Full variable domain (missing parts from reference TRBV18 and TRBJ1-1): NAGVMQNPRHLVRRRGQEARLRCSPMKGHSHVYWYRQLPEEGLKFMVYLQKENIIDESGMPKERFSAEFPKEGPSILRIQQVVRGDSAAYFCASLGLKSTEAFFGQGTRLTVV.

Remarks on this clone: A read error may produce the germline difference seen at one junction end. J is TRBJ1-5 and V is TRBV28; 8 bases line up with TRBD1. CDR3 length equals 15 residues. Germline V gives CDR1 MDHEN, CDR2 SYDVKM. CDR3: CASTLGQGFRQPQHF. CDR3 in DNA: TGTGCCAGCACTTTAGGACAGGGATTTCGTCAGCCCCAGCATTTT.

The rearrangement joins TRBV28 to TRBJ2-3, with 8 bases matching TRBD2. Germline-derived CDR1 and CDR2 are MDHEN and SYDVKM. Trimming removed 11 bases from V and 10 bases from J; junction bases left unmatched: 14. This CDR3 is built from 13 residues. Written as DNA, the CDR3 is TGTGCCTCAGCGGGAGTCACCAGATATGCGCAGTATTTT. Amino acid sequence: CASAGVTRYAQYF. Full variable domain (missing parts from reference TRBV28 and TRBJ2-3): DVKVTQSSRYLVKRTGEKVFLECVQDMDHENMFWYRQDPGLGLRLIYFSYDVKMKEKGDIPEGYSVSREKKERFSLILESASTNQTSMYLCASAGVTRYAQYFGPGTRLTVL.

The CDR3 DNA is TGTGCCAGCAGTGAAGTGGCTTATAGCAATCAGCCCCAGCATTTT. Its translation is CASSEVAYSNQPQHF. V gene TRBV6-1 combines with J gene TRBJ1-5; unclear D gene. The CDR3 loop spans 15 amino acids. CDR1 and CDR2 from the germline V gene are MNHNS and SASEGT. V was cut by 1 base and J by 0 bases, with 7 bases left in between.

V gene TRBV5-1 combines with J gene TRBJ1-2, with TRBD1 as a possible D gene (5 bases). Trimming pared 5 bases from V and 3 bases from J, leaving 14 bases between. Germline values: CDR1 SGHRS, CDR2 YFSETQ. This CDR3 region has 14 residues. CDR3 in amino acids: CASRPTPQDYGYTF. The CDR3 nucleotides are TGCGCCAGCAGACCAACACCACAGGACTATGGCTACACCTTC.

The V gene is TRBV11-2, the J gene TRBJ1-2; 8 bases fit TRBD1. Germline-derived CDR1 and CDR2 are SGHAT and FQNNGV. V lost 8 bases, J lost 7 bases, and 12 bases stayed unmatched. The CDR3 covers 14 residues. In nucleotides, the CDR3 is TGTGCCAGCTCAAACGCAGGGGGCATTGCTGGCTACACCTTC. Its translation: CASSNAGGIAGYTF.

The chain carries TRBV24-1 and TRBJ2-1, with TRBD2 as a possible D gene (5 bases). Germline V gene data show CDR1 as KGHDR and CDR2 as SFDVKD. V lost 3 bases and J lost 11, with 13 bases in between. The CDR3 is 13 residues long. The CDR3, as DNA: TGTGCCACCAGTGATCCCAGCGGATTTAAGCAGTTCTTC. This gives the protein CATSDPSGFKQFF.

The chain joins TRBV4-1 to TRBJ2-3; D ambiguous. V lost 0 bases, J lost 5 bases, and 9 bases lay in between. This CDR3 region has 14 residues. Germline V lookup: CDR1 MGHRA, CDR2 YSYEKL. CDR3 sequence reads: CASSQEWSVDTQYF. The CDR3 coding sequence is TGCGCCAGCAGCCAAGAATGGAGCGTAGATACGCAGTATTTT.